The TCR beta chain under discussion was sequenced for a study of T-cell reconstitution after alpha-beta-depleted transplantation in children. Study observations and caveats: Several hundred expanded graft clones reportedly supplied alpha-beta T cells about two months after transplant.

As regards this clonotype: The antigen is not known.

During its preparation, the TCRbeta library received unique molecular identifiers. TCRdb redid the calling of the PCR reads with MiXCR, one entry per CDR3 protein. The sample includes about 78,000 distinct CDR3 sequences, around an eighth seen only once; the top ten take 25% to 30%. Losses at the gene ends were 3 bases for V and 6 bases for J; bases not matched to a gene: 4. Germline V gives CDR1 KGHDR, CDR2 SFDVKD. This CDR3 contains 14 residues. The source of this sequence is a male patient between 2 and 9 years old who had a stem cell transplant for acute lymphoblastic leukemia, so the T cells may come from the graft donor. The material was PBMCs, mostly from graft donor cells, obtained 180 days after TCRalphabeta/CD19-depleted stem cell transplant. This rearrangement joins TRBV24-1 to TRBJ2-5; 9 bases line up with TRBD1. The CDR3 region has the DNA TGTGCCACCAGTGATCCCGGGACAGGGAAGACCCAGTACTTC. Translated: CATSDPGTGKTQYF.